This T cell receptor beta chain was found in a study of T cell changes during pregnancy in multiple sclerosis. The assay was immunoSEQ multiplex PCR, and TCRdb's table has in-frame clones only and misses some. Here the sample spans about 50,000 clones, around 90% being singletons. Per the germline V gene, CDR1 is ENHRY and CDR2 is SYGVKD. CDR3 length: 17 amino acids. V was clipped by 0 bases and J by 7 bases, with 18 bases between them. The V and J genes are TRBV10-3 and TRBJ1-4; D call uncertain. Specimen: peripheral blood, collected after pregnancy. The source of this sequence is a female donor in good health, enrolled as a control in a pregnancy study. The DNA for the CDR3 is TGTGCCATCAGTGAGTCGAATCTGGACCCCGGGGTTGAAAAACTGTTTTTT. Protein product: CAISESNLDPGVEKLFF.